This T cell receptor (beta chain) was recovered during a study of blood T cell repertoires in COVID-19. Study background: Donors in the United States, Italy and Spain gave samples during acute or convalescent COVID-19.

Here immunoSEQ multiplex PCR was the method, and the copy in TCRdb shows in-frame clones only, minus some. The sample lists about 210,000 clones, around 82% occurring once. The CDR3 has 14 residues. The V gene's germline CDR1 is SGHNT and CDR2 YYREEE (reference sequence). The ends lost 0 bases at V and 6 bases at J; junction bases unmatched: 5. The clonotype originates from a woman in her forties or fifties with acute or convalescent COVID-19. Sequencing was performed on peripheral blood. The J gene is TRBJ2-5, the V gene TRBV5-4, with TRBD1 matching 7 bases. CDR3 DNA: TGTGCCAGCAGCTTGGAAGGGGGCCGACAGACCCAGTACTTC. This codes for CASSLEGGRQTQYF.